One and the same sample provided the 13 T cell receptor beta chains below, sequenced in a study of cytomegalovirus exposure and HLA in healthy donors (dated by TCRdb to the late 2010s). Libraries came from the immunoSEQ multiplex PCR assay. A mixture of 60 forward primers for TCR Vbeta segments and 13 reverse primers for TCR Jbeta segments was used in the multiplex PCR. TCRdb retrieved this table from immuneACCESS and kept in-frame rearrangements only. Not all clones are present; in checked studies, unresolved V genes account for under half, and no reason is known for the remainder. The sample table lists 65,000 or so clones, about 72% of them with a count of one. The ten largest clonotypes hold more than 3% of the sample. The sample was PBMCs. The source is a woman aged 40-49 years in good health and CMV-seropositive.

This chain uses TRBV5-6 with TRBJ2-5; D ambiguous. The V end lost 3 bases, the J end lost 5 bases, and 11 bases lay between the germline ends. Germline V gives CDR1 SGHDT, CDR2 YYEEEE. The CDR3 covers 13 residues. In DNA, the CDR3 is TGTGCCAGCAGCTATCAGACAAGGGAGACCCAGTACTTC. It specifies CASSYQTRETQYF.

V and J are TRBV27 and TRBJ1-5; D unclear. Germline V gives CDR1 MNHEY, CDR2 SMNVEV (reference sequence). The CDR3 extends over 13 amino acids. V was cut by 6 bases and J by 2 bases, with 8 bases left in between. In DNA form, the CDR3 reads TGTGCCAGCAGCCCGTCGGGCAATCAGCCCCAGCATTTT. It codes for CASSPSGNQPQHF.

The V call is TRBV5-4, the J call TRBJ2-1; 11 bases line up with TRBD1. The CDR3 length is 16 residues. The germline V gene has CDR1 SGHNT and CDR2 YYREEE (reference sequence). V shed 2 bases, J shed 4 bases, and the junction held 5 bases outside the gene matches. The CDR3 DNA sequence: TGTGCCAGCAGCTTCCCCGGGACAGGGGGTTACAATGAGCAGTTCTTC. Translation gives CASSFPGTGGYNEQFF.

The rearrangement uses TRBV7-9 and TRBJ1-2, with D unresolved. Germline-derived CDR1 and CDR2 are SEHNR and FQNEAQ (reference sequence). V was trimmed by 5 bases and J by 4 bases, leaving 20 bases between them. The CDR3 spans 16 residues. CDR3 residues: CASSTEWVPAGYGYTF. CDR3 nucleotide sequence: TGTGCCAGCAGCACCGAGTGGGTCCCAGCGGGCTATGGCTACACCTTC.

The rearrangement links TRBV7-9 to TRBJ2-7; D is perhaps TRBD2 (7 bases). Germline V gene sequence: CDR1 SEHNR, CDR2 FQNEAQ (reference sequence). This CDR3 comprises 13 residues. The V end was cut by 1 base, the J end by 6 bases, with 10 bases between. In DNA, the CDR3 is TGTGCCAGCAGCTTAGAGGGGGGGCTCGAGCAGTACTTC. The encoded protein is CASSLEGGLEQYF.

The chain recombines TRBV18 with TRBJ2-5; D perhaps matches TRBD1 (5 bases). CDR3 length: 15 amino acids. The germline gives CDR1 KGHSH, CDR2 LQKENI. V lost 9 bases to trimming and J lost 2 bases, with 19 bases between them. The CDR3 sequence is CASHRGSSGQETQYF. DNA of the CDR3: TGTGCCAGTCATAGGGGATCCTCTGGGCAAGAGACCCAGTACTTC.

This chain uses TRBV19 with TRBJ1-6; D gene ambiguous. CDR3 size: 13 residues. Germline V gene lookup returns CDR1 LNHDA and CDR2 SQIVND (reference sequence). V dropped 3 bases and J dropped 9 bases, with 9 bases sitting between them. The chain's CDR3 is CASSIPGGSPLHF. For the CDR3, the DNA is TGTGCCAGTAGTATTCCAGGTGGTTCACCCCTCCACTTT.

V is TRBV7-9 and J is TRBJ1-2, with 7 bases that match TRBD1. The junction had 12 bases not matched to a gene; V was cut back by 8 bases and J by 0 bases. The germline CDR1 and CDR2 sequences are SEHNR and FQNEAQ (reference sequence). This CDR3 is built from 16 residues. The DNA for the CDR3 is TGTGCCAGCGGCAGCTCGGGACAGATGACTAACTATGGCTACACCTTC. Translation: CASGSSGQMTNYGYTF. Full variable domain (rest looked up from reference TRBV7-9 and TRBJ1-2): DTGVSQNPRHKITKRGQNVTFRCDPISEHNRLYWYRQTLGQGPEFLTYFQNEAQLEKSRLLSDRFSAERPKGSFSTLEIQRTEQGDSAMYLCASGSSGQMTNYGYTFGSGTRLTVV.

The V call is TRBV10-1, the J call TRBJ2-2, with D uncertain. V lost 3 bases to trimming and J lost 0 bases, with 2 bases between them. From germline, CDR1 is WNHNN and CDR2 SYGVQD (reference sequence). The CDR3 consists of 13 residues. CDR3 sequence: CASSDTNTGELFF. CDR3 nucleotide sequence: TGCGCCAGCAGTGACACGAACACCGGGGAGCTGTTTTTT.

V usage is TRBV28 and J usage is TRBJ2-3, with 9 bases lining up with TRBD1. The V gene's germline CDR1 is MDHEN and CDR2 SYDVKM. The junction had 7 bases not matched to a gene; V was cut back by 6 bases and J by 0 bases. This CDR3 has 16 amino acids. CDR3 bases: TGTGCCAGCAGCTTTTCCGGGACAGGGAGCACAGATACGCAGTATTTT. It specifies CASSFSGTGSTDTQYF. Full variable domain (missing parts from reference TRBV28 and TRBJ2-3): DVKVTQSSRYLVKRTGEKVFLECVQDMDHENMFWYRQDPGLGLRLIYFSYDVKMKEKGDIPEGYSVSREKKERFSLILESASTNQTSMYLCASSFSGTGSTDTQYFGPGTRLTVL.

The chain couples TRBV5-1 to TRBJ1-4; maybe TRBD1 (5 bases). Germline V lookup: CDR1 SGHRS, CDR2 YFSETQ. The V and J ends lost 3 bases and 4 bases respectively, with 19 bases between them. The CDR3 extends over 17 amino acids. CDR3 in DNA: TGCGCCAGCAGCTCCACGCCCCGACAGAAGCTTAATGAAAAACTGTTTTTT. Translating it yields CASSSTPRQKLNEKLFF.

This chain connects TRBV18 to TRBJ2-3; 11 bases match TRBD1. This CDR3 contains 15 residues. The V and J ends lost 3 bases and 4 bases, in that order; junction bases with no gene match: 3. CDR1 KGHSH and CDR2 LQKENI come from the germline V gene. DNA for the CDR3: TGTGCCAGCTCACCGCGGGACAGGGGGTCAGATACGCAGTATTTT. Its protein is CASSPRDRGSDTQYF.

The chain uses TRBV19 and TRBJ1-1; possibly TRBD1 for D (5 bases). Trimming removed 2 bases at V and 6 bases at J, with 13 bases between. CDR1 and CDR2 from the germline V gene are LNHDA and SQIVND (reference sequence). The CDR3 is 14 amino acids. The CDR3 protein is CASSISGAGSEAFF. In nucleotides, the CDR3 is TGTGCCAGTAGTATAAGCGGGGCAGGCTCTGAAGCTTTCTTT.